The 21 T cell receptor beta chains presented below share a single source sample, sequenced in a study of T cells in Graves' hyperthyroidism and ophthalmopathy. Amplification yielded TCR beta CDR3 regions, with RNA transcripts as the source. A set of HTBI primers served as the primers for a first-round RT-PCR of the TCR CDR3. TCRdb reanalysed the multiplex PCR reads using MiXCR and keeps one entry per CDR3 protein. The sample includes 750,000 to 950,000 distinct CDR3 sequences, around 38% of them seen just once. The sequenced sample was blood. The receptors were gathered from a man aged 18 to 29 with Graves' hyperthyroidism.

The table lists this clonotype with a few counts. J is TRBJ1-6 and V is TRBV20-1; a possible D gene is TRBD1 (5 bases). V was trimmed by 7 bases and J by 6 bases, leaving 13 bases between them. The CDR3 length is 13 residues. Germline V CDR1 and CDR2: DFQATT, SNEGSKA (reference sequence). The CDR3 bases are TGCAGTGTCCTCCGGGACTCTAATTCACCCCTCCACTTT. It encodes CSVLRDSNSPLHF.

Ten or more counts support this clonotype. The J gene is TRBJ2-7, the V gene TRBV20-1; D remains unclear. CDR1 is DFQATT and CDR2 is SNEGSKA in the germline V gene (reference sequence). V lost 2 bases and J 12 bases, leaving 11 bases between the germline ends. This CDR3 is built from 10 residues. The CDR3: CSARLGSMYF. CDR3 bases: TGCAGTGCTAGACTTGGGTCAATGTACTTC.

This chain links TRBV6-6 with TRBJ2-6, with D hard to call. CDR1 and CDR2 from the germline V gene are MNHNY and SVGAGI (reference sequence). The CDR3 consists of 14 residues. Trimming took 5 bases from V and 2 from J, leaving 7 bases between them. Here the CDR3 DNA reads TGTGCCAGCAGTGGTCAGACTGGGGCCAACGTCCTGACTTTC. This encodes CASSGQTGANVLTF.

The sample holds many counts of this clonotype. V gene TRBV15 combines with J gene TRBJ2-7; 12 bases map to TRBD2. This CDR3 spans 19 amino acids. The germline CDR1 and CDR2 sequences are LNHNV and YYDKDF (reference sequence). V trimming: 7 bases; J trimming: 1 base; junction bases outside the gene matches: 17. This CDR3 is CATTRPGLAGLLISYEQYF. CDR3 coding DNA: TGTGCCACCACTCGGCCGGGACTAGCGGGCCTACTAATTTCCTACGAGCAGTACTTC.

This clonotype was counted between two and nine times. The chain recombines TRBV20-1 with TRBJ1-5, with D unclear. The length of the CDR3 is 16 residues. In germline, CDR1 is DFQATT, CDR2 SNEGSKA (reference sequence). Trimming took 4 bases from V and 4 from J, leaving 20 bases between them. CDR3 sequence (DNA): TGCAGTGCTATCCCGACAAGAATTGGGCTTAATCAGCCCCAGCATTTT. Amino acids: CSAIPTRIGLNQPQHF.

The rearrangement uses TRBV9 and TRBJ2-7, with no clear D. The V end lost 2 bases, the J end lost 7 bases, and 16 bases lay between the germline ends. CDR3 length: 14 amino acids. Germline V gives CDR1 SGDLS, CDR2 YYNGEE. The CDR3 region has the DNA TGTGCCAGCAGCGTCGACCCCCTAACTGGGGAGCAGTACTTC. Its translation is CASSVDPLTGEQYF.

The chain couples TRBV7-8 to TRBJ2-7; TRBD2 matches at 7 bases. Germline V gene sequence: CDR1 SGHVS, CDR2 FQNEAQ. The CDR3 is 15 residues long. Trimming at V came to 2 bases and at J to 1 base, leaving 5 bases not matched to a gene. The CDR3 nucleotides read TGTGCCAGCAGCTTAACTCGGGGAGGGTCCTACGAGCAGTACTTC. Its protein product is CASSLTRGGSYEQYF.

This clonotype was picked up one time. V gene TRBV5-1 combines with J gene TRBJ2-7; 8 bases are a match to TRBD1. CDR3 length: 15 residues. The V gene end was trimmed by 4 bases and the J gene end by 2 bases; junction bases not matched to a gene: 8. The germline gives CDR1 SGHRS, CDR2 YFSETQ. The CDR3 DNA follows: TGCGCCAGCAGCCTCACAGGGGGTCTCCCCTACGAGCAGTACTTC. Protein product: CASSLTGGLPYEQYF.

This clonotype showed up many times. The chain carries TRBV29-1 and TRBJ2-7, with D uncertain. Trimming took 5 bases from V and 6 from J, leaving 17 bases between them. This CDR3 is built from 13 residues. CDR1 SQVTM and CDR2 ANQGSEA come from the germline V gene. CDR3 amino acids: CSVPTTGSGEQYF. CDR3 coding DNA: TGCAGCGTTCCTACGACCGGGTCGGGCGAGCAGTACTTC.

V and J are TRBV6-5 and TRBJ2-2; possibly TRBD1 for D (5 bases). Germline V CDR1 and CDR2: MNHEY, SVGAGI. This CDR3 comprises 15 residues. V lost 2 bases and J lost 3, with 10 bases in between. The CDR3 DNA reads TGTGCCAGCAGTTACGGGGCGAGCTACACCGGGGAGCTGTTTTTT. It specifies CASSYGASYTGELFF.

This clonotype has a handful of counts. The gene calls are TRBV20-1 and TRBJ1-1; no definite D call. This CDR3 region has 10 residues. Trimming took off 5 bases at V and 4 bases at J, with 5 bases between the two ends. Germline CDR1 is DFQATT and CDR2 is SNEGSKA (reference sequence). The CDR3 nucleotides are TGCAGTGCTCGAGCCACTGAAGCTTTCTTT. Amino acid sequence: CSARATEAFF.

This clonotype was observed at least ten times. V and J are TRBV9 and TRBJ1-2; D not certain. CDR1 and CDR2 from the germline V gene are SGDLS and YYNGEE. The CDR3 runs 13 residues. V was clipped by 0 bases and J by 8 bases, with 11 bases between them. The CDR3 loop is CASSVEDGPGYTF. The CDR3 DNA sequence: TGTGCCAGCAGCGTAGAGGACGGTCCGGGCTACACCTTC.

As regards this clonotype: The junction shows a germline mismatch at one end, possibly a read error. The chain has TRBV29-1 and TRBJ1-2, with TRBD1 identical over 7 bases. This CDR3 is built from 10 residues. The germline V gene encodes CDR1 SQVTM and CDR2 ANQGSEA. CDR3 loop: CSAREGGYAF. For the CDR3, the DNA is TGCAGCGCCCGGGAAGGGGGCTACGCCTTC.

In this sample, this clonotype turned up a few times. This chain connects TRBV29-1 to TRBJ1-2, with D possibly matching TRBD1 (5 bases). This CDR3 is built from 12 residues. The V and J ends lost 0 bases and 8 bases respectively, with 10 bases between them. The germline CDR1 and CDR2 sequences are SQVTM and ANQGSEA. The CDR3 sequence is CSVEEGTSGYTF. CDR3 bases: TGCAGCGTTGAAGAGGGGACTAGCGGCTACACCTTC.

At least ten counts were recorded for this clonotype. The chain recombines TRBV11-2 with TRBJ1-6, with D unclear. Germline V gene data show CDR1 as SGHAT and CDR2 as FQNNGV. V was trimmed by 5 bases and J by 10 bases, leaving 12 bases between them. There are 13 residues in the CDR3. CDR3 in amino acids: CASSPLESSPLHF. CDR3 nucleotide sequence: TGTGCCAGCAGCCCCCTTGAGTCGTCACCCCTCCACTTT.

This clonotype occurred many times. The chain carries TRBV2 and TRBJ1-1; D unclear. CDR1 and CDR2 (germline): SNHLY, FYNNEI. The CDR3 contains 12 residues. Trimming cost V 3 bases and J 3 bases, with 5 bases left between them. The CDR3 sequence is CASSDQDTEAFF. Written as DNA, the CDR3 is TGTGCCAGCAGTGATCAGGACACTGAAGCTTTCTTT.

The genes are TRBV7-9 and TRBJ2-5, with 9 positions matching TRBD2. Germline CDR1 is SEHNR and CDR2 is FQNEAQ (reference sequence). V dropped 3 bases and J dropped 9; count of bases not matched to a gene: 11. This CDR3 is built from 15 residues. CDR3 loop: CASSFELAGRGAQYF. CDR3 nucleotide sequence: TGTGCCAGCAGCTTCGAGCTAGCGGGGCGGGGGGCCCAGTACTTC.

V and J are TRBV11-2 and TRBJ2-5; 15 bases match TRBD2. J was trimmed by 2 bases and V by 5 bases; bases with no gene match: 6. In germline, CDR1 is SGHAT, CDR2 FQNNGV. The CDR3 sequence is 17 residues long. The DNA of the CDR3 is TGTGCCAGCAGCCCAGGACTAGCGGGAGGGATTCAAGAGACCCAGTACTTC. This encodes CASSPGLAGGIQETQYF.

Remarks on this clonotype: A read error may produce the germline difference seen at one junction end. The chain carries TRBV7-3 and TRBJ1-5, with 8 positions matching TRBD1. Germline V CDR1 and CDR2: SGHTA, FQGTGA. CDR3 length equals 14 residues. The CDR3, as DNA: TGTACCAGCAGCTCAACAGGGGGGGATCAGCCCCAGCATTTT. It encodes CTSSSTGGDQPQHF.

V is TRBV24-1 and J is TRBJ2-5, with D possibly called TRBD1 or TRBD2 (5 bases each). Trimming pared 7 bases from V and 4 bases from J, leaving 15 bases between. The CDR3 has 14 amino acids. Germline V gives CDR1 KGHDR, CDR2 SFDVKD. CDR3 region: CATSSPWGTETQYF. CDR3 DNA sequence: TGTGCCACCAGCAGCCCCTGGGGGACAGAGACCCAGTACTTC.

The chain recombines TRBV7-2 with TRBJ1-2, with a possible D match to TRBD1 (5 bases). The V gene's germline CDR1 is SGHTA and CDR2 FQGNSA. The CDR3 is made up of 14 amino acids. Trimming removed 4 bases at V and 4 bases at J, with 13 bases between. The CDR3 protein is CASSSSGGFYGYTF. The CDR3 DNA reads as TGTGCCAGCAGCTCCTCGGGGGGGTTCTATGGCTACACCTTC.